The present entry profiles one T cell receptor (beta chain) with its context. The data derive from a study of T cell clones after liver transplantation. For the study at large: Samples came from ITN030ST, which attempted immunosuppression withdrawal within 2 years of liver transplantation.

TCRdb's copy holds only in-frame clones and misses some; the assay was immunoSEQ multiplex PCR. The sample records over 50,000 clones, approximately 84% being singletons. Germline assignment: CDR1 LNHDA and CDR2 SQIVND (reference sequence). Trimming shortened V by 2 bases and J by 0 bases, and 8 bases separated the two germline ends. The length of the CDR3 is 15 residues. This chain links TRBV19 with TRBJ2-1; tentative D call: TRBD1 (6 bases). This specimen was CD4+ T cells from blood, taken before liver transplant. The TCR sequence derives from a human donor who received a liver transplant. The CDR3 protein is CASSIQGSSYNEQFF. Written as DNA, the CDR3 is TGTGCCAGTAGTATACAGGGGAGCTCCTACAATGAGCAGTTCTTC.